This T cell receptor (beta chain) was retrieved from a study of blood T cell repertoires in COVID-19. The overall study: Samples taken during acute and convalescent COVID-19 were collected in the United States, Italy and Spain. From T cells, B-cell-depleted T cells, or PBMCs came the material, which was cDNA or gDNA.

Those enrolled in Seattle joined during active infection and were followed longitudinally afterward. In the original processing: Reference gene primers were amplified, and this amplification served to estimate nucleated cell counts. Sequencing used immunoSEQ multiplex PCR; TCRdb keeps in-frame clones, though not all of them. Clonal size and the V and J genes are those of that table, whereas D and trimming came from the DNA. Of hundreds of thousands of clones listed, 90% are singletons. With 6 bases removed from V and 2 bases from J, the gap between germline ends came to 8 bases. The CDR3 totals 13 residues. Germline values: CDR1 KGHSH, CDR2 LQKENI.

The V gene is TRBV18, the J gene TRBJ2-1, with a tentative D call TRBD1 (6 bases). Sequenced material: peripheral blood. The clonotype originates from a woman aged 40 to 50 with COVID-19, enrolled during active disease. For the CDR3, the DNA is TGTGCCAGCTCGGGGGCTACCTACAATGAGCAGTTCTTC. Translating it yields CASSGATYNEQFF. Complete variable domain (other parts from reference TRBV18 and TRBJ2-1): NAGVMQNPRHLVRRRGQEARLRCSPMKGHSHVYWYRQLPEEGLKFMVYLQKENIIDESGMPKERFSAEFPKEGPSILRIQQVVRGDSAAYFCASSGATYNEQFFGPGTRLTVL.